These T cell receptor beta chains were read from a single sample in a study of blood T cell repertoires in COVID-19. Generated by immunoSEQ multiplex PCR, the TCRdb table keeps only in-frame clones and is missing some. In the table there are 100,000 to 120,000 clones, roughly 80% of which are singletons. Sample: peripheral blood. The receptors were gathered from a woman aged 40-49 years with acute or convalescent COVID-19. Both conserved end residues are part of each CDR3. A D gene is named only where the DNA matches it firmly. Only some rows state a clone size, as once, few, many or a class for expanded clones.

V gene: TRBV7-9
clone size: .
J gene: TRBJ1-2
D gene: .
CDR3 protein: CASSLAAGDHHGYTF
CDR3 DNA: TGTGCCAGCAGCTTAGCGGCAGGGGATCATCATGGCTACACCTTC

V gene: TRBV5-6
clone size: .
J gene: TRBJ2-7
D gene: .
CDR3 protein: CASSLVRTDPYEQYF
CDR3 DNA: TGTGCCAGCAGCTTGGTTAGGACAGACCCCTACGAGCAGTACTTC

V gene: TRBV18
clone size: .
J gene: TRBJ2-2
D gene: .
CDR3 protein: CASSDTLADTGELFF
CDR3 DNA: TGTGCCAGCTCAGACACCTTAGCGGACACCGGGGAGCTGTTTTTT

V gene: TRBV24-1
clone size: .
J gene: TRBJ2-3
D gene: .
CDR3 protein: CATSEAGATDTQYF
CDR3 DNA: TGTGCCACCAGTGAGGCAGGGGCCACAGATACGCAGTATTTT

V gene: TRBV19
clone size: .
J gene: TRBJ1-1
D gene: .
CDR3 protein: CASSAHRLEAFF
CDR3 DNA: TGTGCCAGTAGTGCCCACAGGCTTGAAGCTTTCTTT

V gene: TRBV11-2
clone size: few
J gene: TRBJ2-5
D gene: .
CDR3 protein: CASSPGGLRGETQYF
CDR3 DNA: TGTGCCAGCAGCCCTGGAGGGCTCCGGGGAGAGACCCAGTACTTC

V gene: TRBV6-5
clone size: .
J gene: TRBJ1-1
D gene: TRBD1
CDR3 protein: CASSSTGQGRTEAFF
CDR3 DNA: TGTGCCAGCAGTTCTACCGGACAGGGTCGCACTGAAGCTTTCTTT

V gene: TRBV7-2
clone size: .
J gene: TRBJ1-5
D gene: .
CDR3 protein: CASSLGQSLQPQHF
CDR3 DNA: TGTGCCAGCAGCTTAGGACAAAGTTTACAGCCCCAGCATTTT

V gene: TRBV7-9
clone size: .
J gene: TRBJ1-6
D gene: .
CDR3 protein: CASSLQNNSPLHF
CDR3 DNA: TGTGCCAGCAGCTTACAAAATAATTCACCCCTCCACTTT

V gene: TRBV2
clone size: .
J gene: TRBJ2-7
D gene: .
CDR3 protein: CASSVGQVPYEQYF
CDR3 DNA: TGTGCCAGCAGTGTTGGGCAGGTCCCCTACGAGCAGTACTTC

V gene: TRBV15
clone size: .
J gene: TRBJ1-2
D gene: .
CDR3 protein: CATSLPQGPFNGYTF
CDR3 DNA: TGTGCCACCAGCCTCCCACAGGGTCCTTTCAATGGCTACACCTTC

V gene: TRBV5-4
clone size: .
J gene: TRBJ1-2
D gene: .
CDR3 protein: CASSPDRQPYGYTF
CDR3 DNA: TGTGCCAGCAGCCCAGACAGGCAACCCTATGGCTACACCTTC

V gene: TRBV12-3/TRBV12-4
clone size: once
J gene: TRBJ1-2
D gene: TRBD1
CDR3 protein: CASSMTGRYGYTF
CDR3 DNA: TGTGCCAGCAGCATGACAGGGAGGTATGGCTACACCTTC

V gene: TRBV19
clone size: few
J gene: TRBJ1-5
D gene: TRBD1
CDR3 protein: CASSMWRDSYQPQHF
CDR3 DNA: TGTGCCAGTAGTATGTGGCGGGACAGCTATCAGCCCCAGCATTTT

V gene: TRBV6-5
clone size: .
J gene: TRBJ1-4
D gene: .
CDR3 protein: CASTRDSTNEKLFF
CDR3 DNA: TGTGCCAGCACCCGGGACTCAACTAATGAAAAACTGTTTTTT

V gene: TRBV18
clone size: .
J gene: TRBJ1-2
D gene: .
CDR3 protein: CASSPGERNGYTF
CDR3 DNA: TGTGCCAGCTCACCAGGAGAACGAAACGGCTACACCTTC

V gene: TRBV7-8
clone size: .
J gene: TRBJ2-1
D gene: TRBD1
CDR3 protein: CASSPGQGNLRSYNEQFF
CDR3 DNA: TGTGCCAGCAGCCCGGGACAGGGGAACCTTAGATCCTACAATGAGCAGTTCTTC

V gene: TRBV2
clone size: .
J gene: TRBJ1-5
D gene: .
CDR3 protein: CASSRILQGNQPQHF
CDR3 DNA: TGTGCCAGCAGTCGAATATTGCAGGGGAATCAGCCCCAGCATTTT

V gene: TRBV18
clone size: .
J gene: TRBJ1-3
D gene: .
CDR3 protein: CASSPENRVAGNTIYF
CDR3 DNA: TGTGCCAGCTCACCAGAAAACAGGGTCGCTGGAAACACCATATATTTT

V gene: TRBV5-1
clone size: .
J gene: TRBJ2-3
D gene: TRBD1
CDR3 protein: CASSLAATGMRDTQYF
CDR3 DNA: TGCGCCAGCAGCTTGGCCGCGACAGGGATGAGGGATACGCAGTATTTT

V gene: TRBV7-9
clone size: .
J gene: TRBJ1-2
D gene: TRBD1
CDR3 protein: CASSLSAGGAGVGYTF
CDR3 DNA: TGTGCCAGCAGCTTATCCGCAGGGGGCGCCGGGGTAGGCTACACCTTC

V gene: TRBV6-5
clone size: .
J gene: TRBJ2-7
D gene: TRBD1
CDR3 protein: CASSSPDRVGYEQYF
CDR3 DNA: TGTGCCAGCAGTTCGCCCGACAGGGTTGGCTACGAGCAGTACTTC

V gene: TRBV5-8
clone size: .
J gene: TRBJ1-5
D gene: TRBD1
CDR3 protein: CASSLGVTTGPNQSQHF
CDR3 DNA: TGTGCCAGCAGCTTGGGGGTGACGACAGGGCCTAATCAGTCCCAGCATTTT

V gene: TRBV20-1
clone size: .
J gene: TRBJ2-3
D gene: TRBD1
CDR3 protein: CSASKRDRGTQYF
CDR3 DNA: TGCAGTGCTAGTAAGAGGGACAGGGGGACGCAGTATTTT

V gene: TRBV5-1
clone size: .
J gene: TRBJ1-1
D gene: TRBD1
CDR3 protein: CASSLGQGLSLNTEAFF
CDR3 DNA: TGCGCCAGCAGCTTGGGACAGGGGCTTTCGCTGAACACTGAAGCTTTCTTT

V gene: TRBV4-3
clone size: .
J gene: TRBJ2-7
D gene: TRBD2
CDR3 protein: CASSQVGRVGEQYF
CDR3 DNA: TGCGCCAGCAGCCAAGTGGGGAGGGTGGGCGAGCAGTACTTC

V gene: TRBV30
clone size: .
J gene: TRBJ1-4
D gene: .
CDR3 protein: CAWSPFGGEVEKLFF
CDR3 DNA: TGTGCCTGGAGTCCTTTTGGGGGCGAAGTAGAAAAACTGTTTTTT

V gene: TRBV5-1
clone size: .
J gene: TRBJ2-5
D gene: TRBD1
CDR3 protein: CASSLDYTGAWSETQYF
CDR3 DNA: TGCGCCAGCAGCTTGGACTATACAGGGGCATGGTCCGAGACCCAGTACTTC

V gene: TRBV6-5
clone size: .
J gene: TRBJ2-1
D gene: .
CDR3 protein: CASSYSSGRSNEQFF
CDR3 DNA: TGTGCCAGCAGTTACTCGTCTGGGCGCAGCAATGAGCAGTTCTTC

V gene: TRBV3-1/TRBV3-2
clone size: few
J gene: TRBJ1-2
D gene: .
CDR3 protein: CASSPTRGSYTF
CDR3 DNA: TGTGCCAGCAGCCCTACAAGGGGAAGCTACACCTTC

V gene: TRBV19
clone size: .
J gene: TRBJ1-2
D gene: TRBD1
CDR3 protein: CASSRDRAIYGYTF
CDR3 DNA: TGTGCCAGTAGCCGGGACAGGGCTATTTATGGCTACACCTTC

V gene: TRBV19
clone size: .
J gene: TRBJ1-3
D gene: .
CDR3 protein: CASTQGYGNTIYF
CDR3 DNA: TGTGCCAGTACCCAGGGGTACGGAAACACCATATATTTT

V gene: TRBV5-1
clone size: .
J gene: TRBJ1-1
D gene: .
CDR3 protein: CASSSAGDTEAFF
CDR3 DNA: TGCGCCAGCAGCTCGGCCGGGGACACTGAAGCTTTCTTT

V gene: TRBV30
clone size: .
J gene: TRBJ1-6
D gene: TRBD1
CDR3 protein: CACSGQDRSPLHF
CDR3 DNA: TGTGCCTGCTCGGGACAGGATCGTTCACCCCTCCACTTT

V gene: TRBV7-9
clone size: few
J gene: TRBJ2-7
D gene: TRBD1
CDR3 protein: CASSLAGTGASEQYF
CDR3 DNA: TGTGCCAGCAGCTTAGCGGGGACAGGGGCCTCCGAGCAGTACTTC

V gene: TRBV7-7
clone size: .
J gene: TRBJ2-6
D gene: TRBD1
CDR3 protein: CASSSLRTGGVAGANVLTF
CDR3 DNA: TGTGCCAGCAGCTCCCTCCGGACAGGGGGAGTTGCTGGGGCCAACGTCCTGACTTTC

V gene: TRBV19
clone size: .
J gene: TRBJ2-2
D gene: TRBD2
CDR3 protein: CASSISRGLAPPGELFF
CDR3 DNA: TGTGCCAGTAGTATTTCGCGGGGACTAGCGCCCCCCGGGGAGCTGTTTTTT

V gene: TRBV29-1
clone size: .
J gene: TRBJ2-1
D gene: TRBD1
CDR3 protein: CSVEIGTGSSYNEQFF
CDR3 DNA: TGCAGCGTTGAAATAGGGACAGGGAGCTCCTACAATGAGCAGTTCTTC

V gene: TRBV5-4
clone size: few
J gene: TRBJ1-1
D gene: TRBD1
CDR3 protein: CASSSDITGAEAFF
CDR3 DNA: TGTGCCAGCAGCTCAGATATCACAGGGGCTGAAGCTTTCTTT

V gene: TRBV18
clone size: .
J gene: TRBJ2-5
D gene: TRBD2
CDR3 protein: CASSPSSGGAGETQYF
CDR3 DNA: TGTGCCAGCTCACCCAGTAGCGGGGGGGCCGGAGAGACCCAGTACTTC

V gene: TRBV6-1
clone size: .
J gene: TRBJ1-5
D gene: TRBD1
CDR3 protein: CASSEAGLEQGDF
CDR3 DNA: TGTGCCAGCAGTGAAGCGGGTTTGGAACAGGGGGATTTT

V gene: TRBV19
clone size: .
J gene: TRBJ2-2
D gene: TRBD2
CDR3 protein: CASSLKASGGATGELFF
CDR3 DNA: TGTGCCAGTAGTCTTAAGGCTAGCGGGGGGGCCACCGGGGAGCTGTTTTTT

V gene: TRBV10-2
clone size: few
J gene: TRBJ1-2
D gene: TRBD1
CDR3 protein: CASGQETGYTF
CDR3 DNA: TGCGCCAGCGGACAGGAAACTGGCTACACCTTC

V gene: TRBV10-2
clone size: .
J gene: TRBJ1-4
D gene: .
CDR3 protein: CASAAVNEKLFF
CDR3 DNA: TGCGCCAGCGCGGCGGTTAATGAAAAACTGTTTTTT

V gene: TRBV5-4
clone size: .
J gene: TRBJ2-3
D gene: TRBD1
CDR3 protein: CASSLVDREETDTQYF
CDR3 DNA: TGTGCCAGCAGCTTGGTGGACAGGGAGGAAACAGATACGCAGTATTTT

V gene: TRBV7-2
clone size: .
J gene: TRBJ2-6
D gene: .
CDR3 protein: CASSDNSGRMRANVLTF
CDR3 DNA: TGTGCCAGCAGCGACAATTCAGGGAGGATGAGAGCCAACGTCCTGACTTTC

V gene: TRBV27
clone size: .
J gene: TRBJ1-2
D gene: TRBD1
CDR3 protein: CASTTGGEKGYGYTF
CDR3 DNA: TGTGCCAGCACTACAGGGGGGGAAAAGGGCTATGGCTACACCTTC

V gene: TRBV10-2
clone size: few
J gene: TRBJ2-7
D gene: TRBD1
CDR3 protein: CASSMTGGYEQYF
CDR3 DNA: TGCGCCAGCAGTATGACAGGGGGCTACGAGCAGTACTTC

V gene: TRBV5-1
clone size: .
J gene: TRBJ1-6
D gene: TRBD1
CDR3 protein: CASSLGTQGKGYNSPLHF
CDR3 DNA: TGCGCCAGCAGCTTGGGCACACAGGGGAAGGGGTATAATTCACCCCTCCACTTT

V gene: TRBV7-2
clone size: .
J gene: TRBJ2-1
D gene: TRBD2
CDR3 protein: CASSLSSGGNEQFF
CDR3 DNA: TGTGCCAGCAGCTTATCTAGCGGGGGCAATGAGCAGTTCTTC

V gene: TRBV5-1
clone size: .
J gene: TRBJ1-4
D gene: TRBD1
CDR3 protein: CASSLRQGAHEKLFF
CDR3 DNA: TGCGCCAGCAGCCTCCGACAGGGGGCGCATGAAAAACTGTTTTTT

V gene: TRBV7-2
clone size: .
J gene: TRBJ1-2
D gene: TRBD1
CDR3 protein: CASSIMTGAGGYTF
CDR3 DNA: TGTGCCAGCAGCATAATGACAGGGGCAGGAGGCTACACCTTC

V gene: TRBV11-2
clone size: .
J gene: TRBJ1-6
D gene: .
CDR3 protein: CASSNFRDSPLHF
CDR3 DNA: TGTGCCAGCAGCAATTTCCGGGATTCACCCCTCCACTTT

V gene: TRBV2
clone size: .
J gene: TRBJ2-2
D gene: .
CDR3 protein: CADKGQGTGELFF
CDR3 DNA: TGTGCAGATAAGGGGCAGGGCACCGGGGAGCTGTTTTTT